The clone carrying this TCR beta chain appeared a few times. What it binds is unknown. The CDR3 consists of 15 residues. Trimming took off 2 bases at V and 0 bases at J, with 12 bases between the two ends. Germline V gene lookup returns CDR1 GTSNPN and CDR2 SVGIG (reference sequence). The sequencing template was cDNA reverse transcribed from extracted RNA. Assay used: immunoSEQ multiplex PCR; TCRdb lists only in-frame clones, some missing. Of under 150,000 clones in the sample, 55% to 60% were seen once. The data were obtained in a study of CD8+ T cells in alopecia areata. Overall study: Treated patients' severity was scored by percentage of affected scalp area.

Notes on the study in general: Normal skin's resident alphabeta T cells are also sequenced in scalp samples. Scalp clonality, along with expanded CD8+ clones among the top 100, was significantly decreased by tofacitinib.

Treatment in this sample: oral pan-JAK inhibitor, 5-10 mg twice daily. The sample here was CD4+ T cells sorted from blood, taken at week 24, from a patient treated with tofacitinib. The sequence derives from a human donor with alopecia areata. The chain recombines TRBV30 with TRBJ2-3, with a weak D call TRBD2 (6 bases). CDR3 in amino acids: CAWSYGGESTDTQYF. CDR3 coding DNA: TGTGCCTGGAGTTACGGGGGAGAAAGCACAGATACGCAGTATTTT.